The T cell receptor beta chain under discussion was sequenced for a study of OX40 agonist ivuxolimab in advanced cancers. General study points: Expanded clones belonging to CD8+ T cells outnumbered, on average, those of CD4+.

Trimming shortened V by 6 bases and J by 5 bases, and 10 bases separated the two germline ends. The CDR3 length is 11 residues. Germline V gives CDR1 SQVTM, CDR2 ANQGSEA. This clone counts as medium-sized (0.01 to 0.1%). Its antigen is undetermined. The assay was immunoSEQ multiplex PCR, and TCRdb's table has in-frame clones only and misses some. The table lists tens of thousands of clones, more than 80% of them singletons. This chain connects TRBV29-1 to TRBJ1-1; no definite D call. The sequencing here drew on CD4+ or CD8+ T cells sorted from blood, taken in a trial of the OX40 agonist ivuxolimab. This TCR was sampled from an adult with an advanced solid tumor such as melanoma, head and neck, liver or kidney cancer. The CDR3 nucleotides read TGCAGCGTGGCCACAGTTACTGAAGCTTTCTTT. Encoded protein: CSVATVTEAFF.